The 17 T cell receptor beta chains listed next were all sequenced from one sample in a study of blood T cell repertoires in COVID-19. This table comes from immunoSEQ multiplex PCR, and its TCRdb copy is limited to in-frame clones, with some not included. The sample shows about 250,000 clones, around 90% of them seen only once. The sequencing input was PBMCs or T cells enriched from blood (not recorded which). These receptor sequences come from a woman aged 25 to 39 with acute COVID-19.

This chain links TRBV27 with TRBJ1-4; D unresolved. V was cut by 5 bases and J by 0 bases, with 4 bases left in between. This CDR3 spans 13 amino acids. CDR1 is MNHEY and CDR2 is SMNVEV in the germline V gene (reference sequence). This chain's CDR3 is CASSPTTNEKLFF. The CDR3 region has the DNA TGTGCCAGCAGTCCTACAACTAATGAAAAACTGTTTTTT.

V gene TRBV27 combines with J gene TRBJ1-1; no clear D gene. The germline CDR1 and CDR2 sequences are MNHEY and SMNVEV (reference sequence). CDR3 length: 13 amino acids. The V and J ends lost 7 bases and 3 bases respectively, with 12 bases between them. DNA of the CDR3: TGTGCCAGCAAAGACAACCTCGACACTGAAGCTTTCTTT. As protein: CASKDNLDTEAFF.

The genes are TRBV5-1 and TRBJ1-4; no clear D gene. The CDR3 covers 15 residues. The V and J ends lost 5 bases and 3 bases respectively, with 14 bases between them. Germline values: CDR1 SGHRS, CDR2 YFSETQ. CDR3: CASRARGPANEKLFF. As DNA, the CDR3 is TGCGCCAGCAGGGCGAGAGGTCCGGCTAATGAAAAACTGTTTTTT. The full variable domain, its missing parts supplied by reference TRBV5-1 and TRBJ1-4, is KAGVTQTPRYLIKTRGQQVTLSCSPISGHRSVSWYQQTPGQGLQFLFEYFSETQRNKGNFPGRFSGRQFSNSRSEMNVSTLELGDSALYLCASRARGPANEKLFFGSGTQLSVL.

This chain joins TRBV7-2 and TRBJ2-7; 12 positions match TRBD2. V shed 0 bases, J shed 1 base, and the junction held 7 bases outside the gene matches. Germline loops: CDR1 SGHTA, CDR2 FQGNSA. This CDR3 is 18 amino acids long. In DNA, the CDR3 is TGTGCCAGCAGCTTAGCGGGAACTAGCGGGGGGAGTTCCTACGAGCAGTACTTC. As protein: CASSLAGTSGGSSYEQYF. The full variable domain, with the rest looked up from reference TRBV7-2 and TRBJ2-7, is GAGVSQSPSNKVTEKGKDVELRCDPISGHTALYWYRQSLGQGLEFLIYFQGNSAPDKSGLPSDRFSAERTGGSVSTLTIQRTQQEDSAVYLCASSLAGTSGGSSYEQYFGPGTRLTVT.

The V and J genes are TRBV2 and TRBJ2-5; TRBD1 matches at 7 bases. Germline values: CDR1 SNHLY, CDR2 FYNNEI. V shed 8 bases and J 6 bases; nucleotides not matched to a gene: 6. CDR3 length: 12 amino acids. The CDR3 nucleotides are TGTGCCAGCGGGGGACAGACGAAGACCCAGTACTTC. Translated: CASGGQTKTQYF.

The chain recombines TRBV13 with TRBJ2-7; maybe TRBD2 (6 bases). CDR3 length equals 16 residues. V lost 5 bases and J 1 base, leaving 18 bases between the germline ends. CDR1 is PRHDT, CDR2 FYEKMQ, per germline (reference sequence). The CDR3 DNA reads as TGTGCCAGCAGCCCCCAGAGGGCGGGACTGTCCTACGAGCAGTACTTC. Amino acid sequence: CASSPQRAGLSYEQYF.

This chain links TRBV27 with TRBJ1-3; D is ambiguous. Trimming cost V 0 bases and J 2 bases, with 14 bases left between them. CDR1 and CDR2 from the germline V gene are MNHEY and SMNVEV (reference sequence). The CDR3 contains 17 residues. The CDR3 here is CASSLSAATYAGNTIYF. The CDR3 coding sequence is TGTGCCAGCAGTTTATCGGCTGCGACATACGCTGGAAACACCATATATTTT.

The gene calls are TRBV30 and TRBJ2-2; TRBD1 might be the D (7 bases). From germline, CDR1 is GTSNPN and CDR2 SVGIG (reference sequence). The CDR3 spans 15 residues. Trimming shortened V by 7 bases and J by 3 bases, and 18 bases separated the two germline ends. DNA of the CDR3: TGTGCCTCCTCCCCAGCAGGGGGGTACACCGGGGAGCTGTTTTTT. Translated, it gives CASSPAGGYTGELFF.

This clone was detected once. The chain joins TRBV6-5 to TRBJ1-2; 8 bases line up with TRBD1. The length of the CDR3 is 15 residues. Per the germline V gene, CDR1 is MNHEY and CDR2 is SVGAGI. Trimming removed 3 bases from V and 4 bases from J; junction bases left unmatched: 7. CDR3 protein: CASSYQARGLYGYTF. The CDR3 DNA is TGTGCCAGCAGTTATCAGGCCAGGGGGCTCTATGGCTACACCTTC.

The chain recombines TRBV3-1 (or the pseudogene TRBV3-2) with TRBJ1-4, with D possibly TRBD1 on 5 matching bases. The CDR3 length is 16 residues. Deletions cut 0 bases from V and 8 bases from J, with 16 bases between. Germline V gene lookup returns CDR1 LGHDT and CDR2 YNNKEL (reference sequence). The CDR3: CASSQEVTGRMEKLFF. CDR3 sequence (DNA): TGTGCCAGCAGCCAAGAAGTAACAGGACGAATGGAAAAACTGTTTTTT.

V usage is TRBV6-4 and J usage is TRBJ2-3, with D unresolved. The CDR3 is 13 amino acids. The V gene lost 6 bases and the J gene lost 6 bases, with 13 bases spanning the gap. In germline, CDR1 is MRHNA, CDR2 SNTAGT. CDR3: CASSTGSLDTQYF. In nucleotides, the CDR3 is TGTGCCAGCAGCACCGGGTCCCTCGATACGCAGTATTTT.

This clone was recorded once. The rearrangement uses TRBV11-2 and TRBJ1-3; TRBD1 might be the D (5 bases). Trimming pared 5 bases from V and 0 bases from J, leaving 11 bases between. This CDR3 is 15 amino acids long. The germline CDR1 and CDR2 sequences are SGHAT and FQNNGV. The DNA of the CDR3 is TGTGCCAGCAGCCCAGCCGGGGGCTCTGGAAACACCATATATTTT. The encoded protein is CASSPAGGSGNTIYF.

This clone was observed a handful of times. The chain recombines TRBV6-2 or TRBV6-3 with TRBJ1-2, with D uncertain. Germline V lookup: CDR1 MNHEY, CDR2 SVGEGT. V was trimmed by 5 bases and J by 5 bases, leaving 18 bases between them. The CDR3 consists of 15 residues. The CDR3 nucleotides are TGTGCCAGCAGTGCGAAAGACACCGCACTTTATGGCTACACCTTC. Translated, it gives CASSAKDTALYGYTF.

The J gene is TRBJ2-3, the V gene TRBV3-1 (or the pseudogene TRBV3-2); 8 bases are shared with TRBD2. Germline trimming cut 2 bases from V and 9 bases from J; bases unmatched to any gene: 13. The CDR3 extends over 16 amino acids. Germline CDR1 is LGHDT and CDR2 is YNNKEL (reference sequence). The CDR3, as DNA: TGTGCCAGCAGCCAAAATCCTAGCGGGTATGGAGGGACGCAGTATTTT. The encoded protein is CASSQNPSGYGGTQYF.

The chain couples TRBV7-2 to TRBJ2-7, with TRBD2 as a possible D gene (5 bases). Germline V gives CDR1 SGHTA, CDR2 FQGNSA. The CDR3 is 13 amino acids. Trimming stripped 0 bases from V and 3 bases from J, with 6 bases between. The CDR3 nucleotides read TGTGCCAGCAGCTTAGCCCGGGACTACGAGCAGTACTTC. Translation: CASSLARDYEQYF.

V gene TRBV19 combines with J gene TRBJ1-4; 8 nucleotides line up with TRBD1. The CDR3 has 15 amino acids. V lost 9 bases and J lost 5; bases outside the gene matches: 11. Germline V lookup: CDR1 LNHDA, CDR2 SQIVND (reference sequence). The CDR3 sequence: CASSGQGRENEKLFF. The CDR3 DNA follows: TGTGCCAGCTCCGGACAGGGACGGGAAAATGAAAAACTGTTTTTT.

The rearrangement uses TRBV6-1 and TRBJ2-3; D perhaps matches TRBD2 (5 bases). Trimming shortened V by 1 base and J by 0 bases, and 14 bases separated the two germline ends. Germline CDR1 reads MNHNS; CDR2 reads SASEGT. The CDR3 loop spans 17 amino acids. CDR3 coding DNA: TGTGCCAGCAGTGAAGAGAGGGTTGCTTCTAGCACAGATACGCAGTATTTT. Its translation is CASSEERVASSTDTQYF.